One and the same sample provided the 28 T cell receptor beta chains below, sequenced in a study of cytomegalovirus exposure and HLA in healthy donors. Researchers ran the PCR with 60 Vbeta and 13 Jbeta primers. Clones were read by immunoSEQ multiplex PCR, and TCRdb kept only the in-frame ones, dropping some. The repertoire includes fewer than 250,000 clones, around nine tenths of them detected once, and about 1.7% sits in the top ten. The sample comprised PBMCs. Receptor source: a woman younger than 30 in good health and CMV-seronegative.

J is TRBJ2-7 and V is TRBV2; 10 bases line up with TRBD1. The CDR3 is 15 residues long. V shed 5 bases and J 6 bases; nucleotides not matched to a gene: 10. Germline V gene sequence: CDR1 SNHLY, CDR2 FYNNEI. The CDR3 DNA sequence: TGTGCCAGCAGTTCCCGGACAGGGGGTTCCGGCGAGCAGTACTTC. It translates to CASSSRTGGSGEQYF.

The chain's CDR3 is CASSPTSTSNTGELFF. The CDR3 nucleotides are TGTGCCAGCAGCCCGACAAGCACATCTAACACCGGGGAGCTGTTTTTT. V gene TRBV7-3 combines with J gene TRBJ2-2; D is ambiguous. CDR1 and CDR2 (germline): SGHTA, FQGTGA. This CDR3 spans 16 amino acids. Trimming pared 5 bases from V and 2 bases from J, leaving 15 bases between. The full variable domain, in which reference TRBV7-3 and TRBJ2-2 provide the parts outside the CDR3, is GAGVSQTPSNKVTEKGKYVELRCDPISGHTALYWYRQSLGQGPEFLIYFQGTGAADDSGLPNDRFFAVRPEGSVSTLKIQRTERGDSAVYLCASSPTSTSNTGELFFGEGSRLTVL.

The chain links TRBV6-1 to TRBJ1-4; D possibly corresponds to TRBD1 (5 bases). V lost 5 bases and J 8 bases, leaving 9 bases between the germline ends. This CDR3 comprises 12 residues. CDR1 is MNHNS and CDR2 is SASEGT in the germline V gene. DNA of the CDR3: TGTGCCAGCAGTTCCCGGGGGGAAAAACTGTTTTTT. It specifies CASSSRGEKLFF.

The gene calls are TRBV9 and TRBJ2-1; D perhaps matches TRBD2 (7 bases). The V gene lost 0 bases and the J gene lost 5 bases, with 21 bases spanning the gap. CDR3 length: 18 residues. Germline V gene sequence: CDR1 SGDLS, CDR2 YYNGEE. CDR3 protein: CASSVEGGRTALNNEQFF. For the CDR3, the DNA is TGTGCCAGCAGCGTAGAGGGGGGGCGGACAGCCCTCAACAATGAGCAGTTCTTC.

This chain connects TRBV7-2 to TRBJ1-1, with D unresolved. This CDR3 region has 14 residues. Trimming took off 7 bases at V and 5 bases at J, with 17 bases between the two ends. In germline, CDR1 is SGHTA, CDR2 FQGNSA. CDR3 DNA: TGTGCCAGCAAAGAAGTTGGGCAACGAACTGAAGCTTTCTTT. Its protein product is CASKEVGQRTEAFF.

The chain couples TRBV5-4 to TRBJ2-3, with TRBD2 matching over 11 bases. The germline CDR1 and CDR2 sequences are SGHNT and YYREEE (reference sequence). The ends lost 3 bases at V and 0 bases at J; junction bases unmatched: 3. The CDR3 is 16 amino acids. In DNA form, the CDR3 reads TGTGCCAGCAGCTACCGACTAGCGGGAAGCACAGATACGCAGTATTTT. It is translated as CASSYRLAGSTDTQYF.

This clone was recorded once. This chain joins TRBV29-1 and TRBJ2-7, with D possibly being TRBD1 (6 bases). The CDR3 is 13 residues long. The V gene lost 4 bases and the J gene lost 5 bases, with 15 bases spanning the gap. Germline V gene sequence: CDR1 SQVTM, CDR2 ANQGSEA. CDR3 amino acids: CSVVLVQGNEQYF. The CDR3 coding sequence is TGCAGCGTTGTACTCGTACAGGGTAACGAGCAGTACTTC.

The V call is TRBV10-2, the J call TRBJ2-7; 11 bases are shared with TRBD2. The CDR3 is made up of 13 amino acids. In germline, CDR1 is WSHSY, CDR2 SAAADI. After removal of 7 bases from V and 5 bases from J, the junction contained 4 bases not matched to a gene. The CDR3, as DNA: TGCGCCAGCAAAACTAGCGGGAGAGACGAGCAGTACTTC. This codes for CASKTSGRDEQYF.

The chain is built from TRBV10-2 and TRBJ2-2; TRBD2 aligns across 8 bases. V shed 6 bases and J 5 bases; nucleotides not matched to a gene: 8. CDR1 is WSHSY, CDR2 SAAADI, per germline. The CDR3 sequence is 15 residues long. The CDR3 bases are TGCGCCAGCAGAGTAGCGGGACTTTCTACCGGGGAGCTGTTTTTT. It codes for CASRVAGLSTGELFF.

With regard to this clone: The same CDR3 arises from other DNA sequences in this sample as well. The V call is TRBV6-1, the J call TRBJ1-5, with 7 bases fitting TRBD1. Losses at the gene ends were 4 bases for V and 5 bases for J; bases not matched to a gene: 2. The germline CDR1 and CDR2 sequences are MNHNS and SASEGT. The CDR3 is 13 residues long. In DNA, the CDR3 is TGTGCCAGCAGTGTCACAGGGGATCAGCCCCAGCATTTT. Residues: CASSVTGDQPQHF.

The CDR3, as DNA: TGTGCCAGCAGCCCTCAACAGGGGAACACTGAAGCTTTCTTT. Amino acids: CASSPQQGNTEAFF. V gene TRBV7-9 combines with J gene TRBJ1-1, with D perhaps matching TRBD1 (6 bases). Germline loops: CDR1 SEHNR, CDR2 FQNEAQ (reference sequence). The CDR3 length is 14 residues. Deletions cut 5 bases from V and 1 base from J, with 11 bases between.

This clone has just a few counts. This chain connects TRBV23-1 to TRBJ2-7, with TRBD2 matching over 7 bases. TRBV23-1 is treated as an ORF (open reading frame) with a function not yet certain. The length of the CDR3 is 13 residues. V lost 0 bases and J lost 6; bases outside the gene matches: 2. Here the CDR3 reads CASSQSSGGEQYF. The CDR3 DNA sequence: TGCGCCAGCAGTCAATCTTCGGGGGGCGAGCAGTACTTC.

This sequence joins TRBV9 and TRBJ2-3; D is perhaps TRBD2 (7 bases). The germline gives CDR1 SGDLS, CDR2 YYNGEE. The V end was cut by 1 base, the J end by 6 bases, with 15 bases between. This CDR3 is built from 15 residues. CDR3 nucleotide sequence: TGTGCCAGCAGCGTAAGGGGGAGGGACCGGGATACGCAGTATTTT. It specifies CASSVRGRDRDTQYF.

This chain joins TRBV7-9 and TRBJ2-1; the match to TRBD2 covers 10 bases. This CDR3 has 16 residues. V dropped 6 bases and J dropped 2; count of bases not matched to a gene: 7. The germline CDR1 and CDR2 sequences are SEHNR and FQNEAQ (reference sequence). CDR3 DNA: TGTGCCAGCAGACAGCCGGGACTAGCGACCTACAATGAGCAGTTCTTC. Protein sequence: CASRQPGLATYNEQFF.

The chain links TRBV5-1 to TRBJ2-5, with TRBD1 as a possible D gene (5 bases). TRBJ2-7 matches the DNA end more closely, so the J call is doubtful. CDR3 size: 17 residues. Germline V gives CDR1 SGHRS, CDR2 YFSETQ. CDR3 loop: CASSPALSSGAAYEQYF. The DNA for the CDR3 is TGCGCCAGCAGCCCCGCTCTATCTAGTGGGGCAGCCTACGAGCAGTACTTC.

J is TRBJ2-3 and V is TRBV4-1; possibly TRBD2 for D (5 bases). The CDR3 contains 16 residues. Per the germline V gene, CDR1 is MGHRA and CDR2 is YSYEKL. V lost 0 bases, J lost 5 bases, and 15 bases lay in between. The CDR3 coding sequence is TGCGCCAGCAGCCAAGAAGTAGCCGATGGACTAGATACGCAGTATTTT. As protein: CASSQEVADGLDTQYF.

This clone showed up just once. The chain employs TRBV6-1 and TRBJ2-7, with a tentative D call TRBD1 (5 bases). Trimming took 7 bases from V and 3 from J, leaving 19 bases between them. The CDR3 sequence is 15 residues long. Germline assignment: CDR1 MNHNS and CDR2 SASEGT. DNA for the CDR3: TGTGCCAGCACGCCTCAGGGCCCCGGGTTCTACGAGCAGTACTTC. Translation gives CASTPQGPGFYEQYF.

The rearrangement links TRBV10-3 to TRBJ1-1; the match to TRBD1 covers 7 bases. This CDR3 contains 13 residues. Germline V gives CDR1 ENHRY, CDR2 SYGVKD. The V segment lost 3 bases and the J segment 4 bases; nucleotides outside the gene matches: 2. The CDR3 DNA reads TGTGCCATCAGTGATCAGGGGGGCACTGAAGCTTTCTTT. Its protein product is CAISDQGGTEAFF.

The chain couples TRBV5-1 to TRBJ2-2; D may be TRBD2 (5 bases). The CDR3 extends over 15 amino acids. The germline V gene encodes CDR1 SGHRS and CDR2 YFSETQ. V was trimmed by 0 bases and J by 2 bases, leaving 8 bases between them. The CDR3 DNA is TGCGCCAGCAGCTTGGGCCCGGGAAACACCGGGGAGCTGTTTTTT. Translated, it gives CASSLGPGNTGELFF.

J is TRBJ2-7 and V is TRBV18, with a possible D match to TRBD2 (6 bases). The CDR3 totals 12 residues. V was pared by 3 bases and J by 7 bases, with 10 bases between. The germline gives CDR1 KGHSH, CDR2 LQKENI. Here the CDR3 DNA reads TGTGCCAGCTCACCCGGGAGACGGGAGCAGTACTTC. Translated, it gives CASSPGRREQYF.

J is TRBJ1-1 and V is TRBV18; 7 bases are shared with TRBD1. The CDR3 loop spans 14 amino acids. Germline assignment: CDR1 KGHSH and CDR2 LQKENI. V was pared by 3 bases and J by 6 bases, with 7 bases of the junction left unmatched. The DNA of the CDR3 is TGTGCCAGCTCACCGATACAGGGGAGGTCTGAAGCTTTCTTT. This codes for CASSPIQGRSEAFF.

This sequence joins TRBV4-3 and TRBJ2-5; D is undetermined. Per the germline V gene, CDR1 is LGHNA and CDR2 is YSLEER. The CDR3 length is 14 residues. V was shortened by 5 bases and J by 5 bases, with 15 bases between the two germline ends. CDR3 DNA: TGCGCCAGCAGCTGGTCCGGGTGTATCGAGACCCAGTACTTC. It yields the protein CASSWSGCIETQYF.

The genes are TRBV25-1 and TRBJ2-7; 12 bases are a match to TRBD2. This CDR3 is built from 16 residues. Losses at the gene ends were 5 bases for V and 0 bases for J; bases not matched to a gene: 5. Germline V gene data show CDR1 as MGHDK and CDR2 as SYGVNS. This CDR3 is CASSPRTSGVSYEQYF. The CDR3 DNA follows: TGTGCCAGCAGTCCCCGGACTAGCGGGGTCTCCTACGAGCAGTACTTC.

V and J are TRBV10-3 and TRBJ2-2, with 9 positions matching TRBD1. CDR3 length: 15 residues. The germline V gene encodes CDR1 ENHRY and CDR2 SYGVKD. The ends lost 6 bases at V and 3 bases at J; junction bases unmatched: 5. The CDR3 region has the DNA TGTGCCATCAGCGGACAGGGGTCAGACACCGGGGAGCTGTTTTTT. Amino acids: CAISGQGSDTGELFF.

This rearrangement joins TRBV29-1 to TRBJ1-1, with D unclear. The CDR3 loop spans 12 amino acids. CDR1 and CDR2 (germline): SQVTM, ANQGSEA. CDR3 sequence reads: CGVGDFNTEAFF. DNA of the CDR3: TGCGGAGTGGGAGATTTTAACACTGAAGCTTTCTTT.

This clone was seen more than once but under ten times. V and J are TRBV11-3 and TRBJ1-1, with D possibly being TRBD1 (6 bases). Germline values: CDR1 SGHNT, CDR2 YENEEA. Trimming cost V 5 bases and J 0 bases, with 19 bases left between them. This CDR3 contains 17 residues. CDR3 sequence: CASSVPIQGSMNTEAFF. The DNA for the CDR3 is TGTGCCAGCAGCGTACCTATACAGGGTTCAATGAACACTGAAGCTTTCTTT. Full variable domain (rest looked up from reference TRBV11-3 and TRBJ1-1): EAGVVQSPRYKIIEKKQPVAFWCNPISGHNTLYWYLQNLGQGPELLIRYENEEAVDDSQLPKDRFSAERLKGVDSTLKIQPAELGDSAVYLCASSVPIQGSMNTEAFFGQGTRLTVV.

Comment on this clone: An end of the junction does not agree with germline; a read error may underlie this. The V and J genes are TRBV7-9 and TRBJ2-7; 9 positions agree with TRBD1. CDR1 and CDR2 from the germline V gene are SEHNR and FQNEAQ (reference sequence). CDR3 length equals 14 residues. This CDR3 is CASSSPDRGHEQSF. In DNA form, the CDR3 reads TGTGCCAGCAGCTCCCCGGACAGGGGTCACGAGCAGTCCTTC.

V is TRBV5-1 and J is TRBJ2-3, with D possibly TRBD2 on 6 matching bases. In germline, CDR1 is SGHRS, CDR2 YFSETQ. V was trimmed by 2 bases and J by 2 bases, leaving 15 bases between them. CDR3 length: 16 amino acids. CDR3 DNA: TGCGCCAGCAGCTTATCCTTGCGGGGCCCCACAGATACGCAGTATTTT. Amino acids: CASSLSLRGPTDTQYF.